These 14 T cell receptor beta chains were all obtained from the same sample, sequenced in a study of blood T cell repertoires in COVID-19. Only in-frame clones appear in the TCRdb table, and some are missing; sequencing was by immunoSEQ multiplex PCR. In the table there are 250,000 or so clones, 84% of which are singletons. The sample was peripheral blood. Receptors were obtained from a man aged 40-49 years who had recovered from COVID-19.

For the CDR3, the DNA is TGCGCCAGCAGCTTGGGCCTCGGACAGCTCAACACTGAAGCTTTCTTT. Its translation is CASSLGLGQLNTEAFF. V and J are TRBV5-1 and TRBJ1-1, with D perhaps matching TRBD1 (6 bases). The germline V gene has CDR1 SGHRS and CDR2 YFSETQ. CDR3 length equals 16 residues. V lost 0 bases and J lost 2, with 14 bases in between.

CDR3 residues: CASSYFGTGSYEQYF. In DNA form, the CDR3 reads TGTGCCAGCAGTTACTTCGGGACAGGGTCCTACGAGCAGTACTTC. V usage is TRBV6-2 or TRBV6-3 and J usage is TRBJ2-7; 9 bases fit TRBD1. Germline V gene sequence: CDR1 MNHEY, CDR2 SVGEGT. V shed 1 base and J 1 base; nucleotides not matched to a gene: 2. The CDR3 runs to 15 residues.

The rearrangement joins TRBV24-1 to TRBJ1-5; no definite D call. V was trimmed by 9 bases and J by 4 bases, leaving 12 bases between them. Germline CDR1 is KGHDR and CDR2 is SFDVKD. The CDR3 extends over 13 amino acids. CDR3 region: CATHEAENQPQHF. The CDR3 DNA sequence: TGTGCCACCCATGAGGCGGAAAATCAGCCCCAGCATTTT.

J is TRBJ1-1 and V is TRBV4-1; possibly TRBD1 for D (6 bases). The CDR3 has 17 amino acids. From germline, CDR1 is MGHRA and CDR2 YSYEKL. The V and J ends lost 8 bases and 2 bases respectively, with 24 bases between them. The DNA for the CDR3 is TGCGCCAGCGGGAGTCAGGGGCCAAACAAAAAAAACACTGAAGCTTTCTTT. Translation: CASGSQGPNKKNTEAFF.

This chain's CDR3 is CASSFGGNSYTDTQYF. Here the CDR3 DNA reads TGCGCCAGCAGCTTCGGCGGGAACAGCTACACAGATACGCAGTATTTT. This chain joins TRBV5-1 and TRBJ2-3, with D perhaps TRBD2 (6 bases). V shed 2 bases and J shed 2 bases, with 15 bases lying between them. CDR3 length equals 16 residues. Germline CDR1 and CDR2: SGHRS and YFSETQ.

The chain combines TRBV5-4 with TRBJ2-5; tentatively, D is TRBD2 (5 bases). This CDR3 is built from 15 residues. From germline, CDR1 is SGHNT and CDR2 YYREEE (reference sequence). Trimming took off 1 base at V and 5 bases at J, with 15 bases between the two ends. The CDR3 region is CASSLSGSHLETQYF. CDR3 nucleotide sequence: TGTGCCAGCAGCTTGTCGGGATCCCATTTGGAGACCCAGTACTTC.

CDR3 region: CASSPGTGVGYTF. The CDR3 DNA follows: TGCGCCAGCAGCCCGGGGACAGGGGTCGGCTACACCTTC. The chain couples TRBV5-1 to TRBJ1-2, with 10 bases that match TRBD1. Germline CDR1 SGHRS, CDR2 YFSETQ. The CDR3 has 13 residues. V was pared by 4 bases and J by 8 bases, with 5 bases of the junction left unmatched.

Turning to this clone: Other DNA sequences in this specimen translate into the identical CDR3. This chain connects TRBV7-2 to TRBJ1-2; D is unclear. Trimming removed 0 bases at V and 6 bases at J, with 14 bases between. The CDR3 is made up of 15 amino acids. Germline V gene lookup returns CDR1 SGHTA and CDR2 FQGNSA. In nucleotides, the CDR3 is TGTGCCAGCAGCTTAGCGTCCAGAGGGCAGAATGGCTACACCTTC. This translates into CASSLASRGQNGYTF.

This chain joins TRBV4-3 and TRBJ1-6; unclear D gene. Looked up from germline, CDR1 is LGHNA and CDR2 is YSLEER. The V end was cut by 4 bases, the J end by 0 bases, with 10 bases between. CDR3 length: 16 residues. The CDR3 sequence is CASSRALSSYNSPLHF. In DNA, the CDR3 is TGCGCCAGCAGCCGGGCGCTGAGCTCCTATAATTCACCCCTCCACTTT.

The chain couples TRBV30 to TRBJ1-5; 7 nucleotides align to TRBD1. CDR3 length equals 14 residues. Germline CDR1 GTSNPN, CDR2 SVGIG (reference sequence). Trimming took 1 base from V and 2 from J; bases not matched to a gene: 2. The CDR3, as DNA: TGTGCCTGGAGTGGCGACAGGGGCAATCAGCCCCAGCATTTT. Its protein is CAWSGDRGNQPQHF.

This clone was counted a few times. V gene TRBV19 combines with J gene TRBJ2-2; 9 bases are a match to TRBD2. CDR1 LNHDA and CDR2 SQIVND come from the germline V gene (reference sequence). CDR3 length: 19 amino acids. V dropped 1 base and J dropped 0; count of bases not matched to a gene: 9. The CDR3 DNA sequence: TGTGCCAGTAGTATAGTTGGGCTAGCGGGGCAGCCGAACACCGGGGAGCTGTTTTTT. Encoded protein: CASSIVGLAGQPNTGELFF.

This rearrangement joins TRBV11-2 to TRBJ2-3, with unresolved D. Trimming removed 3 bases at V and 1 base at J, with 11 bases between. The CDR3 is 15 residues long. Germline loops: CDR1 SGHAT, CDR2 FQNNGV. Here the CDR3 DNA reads TGTGCCAGCAGCTTTAAGGCAGGCCGCACAGATACGCAGTATTTT. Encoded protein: CASSFKAGRTDTQYF. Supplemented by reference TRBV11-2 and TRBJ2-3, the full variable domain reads EAGVAQSPRYKIIEKRQSVAFWCNPISGHATLYWYQQILGQGPKLLIQFQNNGVVDDSQLPKDRFSAERLKGVDSTLKIQPAKLEDSAVYLCASSFKAGRTDTQYFGPGTRLTVL.

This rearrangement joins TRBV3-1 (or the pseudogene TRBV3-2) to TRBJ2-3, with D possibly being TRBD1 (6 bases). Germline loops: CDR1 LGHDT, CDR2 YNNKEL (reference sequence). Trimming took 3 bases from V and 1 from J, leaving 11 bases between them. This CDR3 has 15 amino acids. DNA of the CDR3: TGTGCCAGCAGCCAGGACAGCCGGGGCACAGATACGCAGTATTTT. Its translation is CASSQDSRGTDTQYF.

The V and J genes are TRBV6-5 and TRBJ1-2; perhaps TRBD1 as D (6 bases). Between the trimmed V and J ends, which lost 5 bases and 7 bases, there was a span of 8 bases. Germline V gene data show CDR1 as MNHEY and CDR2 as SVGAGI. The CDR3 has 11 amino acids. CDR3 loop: CASSNRAGYTF. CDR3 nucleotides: TGTGCCAGCAGTAACAGGGCTGGCTACACCTTC.